This T cell receptor beta chain originates from a study of T cell changes during pregnancy in multiple sclerosis. The protocol was immunoSEQ multiplex PCR, while the TCRdb copy is restricted to in-frame clones and leaves out a portion. This sample yields 32,000 or so clones, of which over 90% are seen a single time; 0.39% belongs to the top ten. V was pared by 2 bases and J by 8 bases, with 6 bases of the junction left unmatched. Germline-derived CDR1 and CDR2 are MNHEY and SVGAGI. This CDR3 is built from 15 residues. This sequence originates from a female donor with multiple sclerosis, enrolled in a pregnancy study. The sequencing used CD4+ T cells from peripheral blood mononuclear cells, collected in the second trimester of pregnancy. The rearrangement uses TRBV6-5 and TRBJ1-6; 7 nucleotides agree with TRBD1. For the CDR3, the DNA is TGTGCCAGCAGTTACGCTGGGACAGCCTATTCACCCCTCCACTTT. Its protein is CASSYAGTAYSPLHF.